The following is a T cell receptor beta chain sequence with its context. These data belong to a study of blood T cell repertoires in COVID-19. Study-wide context: In each case, the material was cDNA or gDNA derived from T cells, B-cell-depleted T cells, or PBMCs.

Trimming at V came to 5 bases and at J to 5 bases, leaving 13 bases not matched to a gene. Germline CDR1 and CDR2: MDHEN and SYDVKM. The CDR3 runs to 16 residues. Original processing methods: Using reference gene primer amplification, nucleated cell counts were estimated. Libraries were prepared by immunoSEQ multiplex PCR; TCRdb keeps only in-frame clonotypes and omits some of them. V, J and clone size are those of that table, while D and trimming were read from the DNA. This sample has about 99,000 clones; less than 90% occur once, and the top ten carry approximately 5.1%. The chain recombines TRBV28 with TRBJ2-5; 8 bases are shared with TRBD2. This TCR was sampled from a human donor in a cohort sampled during active COVID-19. Specimen: peripheral blood. CDR3 DNA: TGTGCCAGCAGTCTCCGTGCGGGGGGCGCGGGGGAGACCCAGTACTTC. It yields the protein CASSLRAGGAGETQYF.